Presented here are 17 T cell receptor beta chains from one specimen sequenced in a study of cytomegalovirus exposure and HLA in healthy donors. In the PCR, 60 Vbeta and 13 Jbeta primers were used. The repertoire was sequenced with immunoSEQ multiplex PCR; TCRdb's copy has only in-frame clones and lacks some. The sample has about 130,000 clones; 8.5% to 10% are singletons. Sequencing input: PBMCs. These TCRs come from a man aged 45 to 65 in good health and CMV-seronegative.

The V call is TRBV5-4, the J call TRBJ1-1, with D possibly matching TRBD1 (6 bases). This CDR3 is 12 amino acids long. V lost 2 bases, J lost 5 bases, and 7 bases lay in between. Germline V gene sequence: CDR1 SGHNT, CDR2 YYREEE (reference sequence). The CDR3 DNA reads as TGTGCCAGCAGCTTAACAGGGACTGAAGCTTTCTTT. It is translated as CASSLTGTEAFF.

The J gene is TRBJ1-2, the V gene TRBV10-2, with TRBD1 matching 9 bases. The CDR3 covers 16 residues. Germline V lookup: CDR1 WSHSY, CDR2 SAAADI. Trimming at V came to 5 bases and at J to 0 bases, leaving 7 bases not matched to a gene. The CDR3 is CASSQGQGRSNYGYTF. DNA for the CDR3: TGCGCCAGCAGTCAAGGACAGGGGAGGTCTAACTATGGCTACACCTTC.

There are a few counts of this clone. This chain uses TRBV7-9 with TRBJ1-6; possible D gene TRBD1, 5 bases. The CDR3 consists of 15 residues. Trimming removed 0 bases at V and 8 bases at J, with 11 bases between. The germline CDR1 and CDR2 sequences are SEHNR and FQNEAQ (reference sequence). The CDR3 sequence is CASSLASGGYSPLHF. CDR3 sequence (DNA): TGTGCCAGCAGCTTAGCGTCTGGGGGGTATTCACCCCTCCACTTT.

This clone showed up just a few times. The J gene is TRBJ1-2, the V gene TRBV28; unclear D gene. Trimming shortened V by 6 bases and J by 8 bases, and 10 bases separated the two germline ends. The CDR3 covers 11 residues. Per germline, CDR1 MDHEN and CDR2 SYDVKM. CDR3 coding DNA: TGTGCCAGCAGCATGGTACAAGGCTACACCTTC. It translates to CASSMVQGYTF.

This chain uses TRBV27 with TRBJ2-7, with D maybe TRBD2 (5 bases). Trimming took 6 bases from V and 0 from J, leaving 12 bases between them. The CDR3 runs 14 residues. CDR1 and CDR2 from the germline V gene are MNHEY and SMNVEV (reference sequence). As DNA, the CDR3 is TGTGCCAGCAGCCCGGAGGCCAGCTCCTACGAGCAGTACTTC. Translation: CASSPEASSYEQYF.

The chain couples TRBV25-1 to TRBJ2-3; 10 bases align to TRBD1. CDR1 and CDR2 (germline): MGHDK, SYGVNS. With V trimmed by 3 bases and J by 1 base, 4 bases remained unmatched. The length of the CDR3 is 16 residues. DNA for the CDR3: TGTGCCAGCAGTGAGGGGACAGGGGCTCGCACAGATACGCAGTATTTT. Its protein product is CASSEGTGARTDTQYF. Full variable domain (missing parts from reference TRBV25-1 and TRBJ2-3): EADIYQTPRYLVIGTGKKITLECSQTMGHDKMYWYQQDPGMELHLIHYSYGVNSTEKGDLSSESTVSRIRTEHFPLTLESARPSHTSQYLCASSEGTGARTDTQYFGPGTRLTVL.

The V gene is TRBV10-2, the J gene TRBJ2-2; a possible D gene is TRBD1 (6 bases). The V and J ends lost 6 bases and 1 base respectively, with 12 bases between them. CDR3 length equals 15 residues. Germline loops: CDR1 WSHSY, CDR2 SAAADI. The CDR3 region is CASSTGLGNTGELFF. CDR3 in DNA: TGCGCCAGCAGCACAGGGCTCGGGAACACCGGGGAGCTGTTTTTT.

The table lists this clone with a few counts. This chain joins TRBV7-9 and TRBJ1-1, with 8 positions matching TRBD1. This CDR3 comprises 14 residues. V lost 5 bases, J lost 4 bases, and 6 bases stayed unmatched. CDR1 is SEHNR and CDR2 is FQNEAQ in the germline V gene (reference sequence). CDR3 DNA sequence: TGTGCCAGCAGCCTGACTACAGGGGGCACTGAAGCTTTCTTT. It yields the protein CASSLTTGGTEAFF.

In this sample, this clone turned up a few times. The chain is built from TRBV7-6 and TRBJ1-1, with 8 positions matching TRBD1. V shed 3 bases, J shed 11 bases, and the junction held 5 bases outside the gene matches. The CDR3 runs to 12 residues. Germline CDR1 is SGHVS and CDR2 is FNYEAQ. The CDR3 DNA follows: TGTGCCAGCAGCTTCGACAGGGGACGGGCTTTCTTT. This sequence encodes CASSFDRGRAFF. The full variable domain, with the rest looked up from reference TRBV7-6 and TRBJ1-1, is GAGVSQSPRYKVTKRGQDVALRCDPISGHVSLYWYRQALGQGPEFLTYFNYEAQQDKSGLPNDRFSAERPEGSISTLTIQRTEQRDSAMYRCASSFDRGRAFFGQGTRLTVV.

CDR3 amino acids: CAWSGTTSTDTQYF. DNA of the CDR3: TGTGCCTGGAGTGGGACTACCAGCACAGATACGCAGTATTTT. This chain links TRBV30 with TRBJ2-3; D perhaps matches TRBD2 (6 bases). CDR1 and CDR2 from the germline V gene are GTSNPN and SVGIG (reference sequence). Trimming took off 1 base at V and 0 bases at J, with 8 bases between the two ends. This CDR3 is 14 amino acids long. Variable domain in full (rest from reference TRBV30 and TRBJ2-3): SQTIHQWPATLVQPVGSPLSLECTVEGTSNPNLYWYRQAAGRGLQLLFYSVGIGQISSEVPQNLSASRPQDRQFILSSKKLLLSDSGFYLCAWSGTTSTDTQYFGPGTRLTVL.

This clone showed up just a few times. The chain is built from TRBV28 and TRBJ1-2, with TRBD1 as a possible D gene (6 bases). The V end lost 10 bases, the J end lost 4 bases, and 10 bases lay between the germline ends. CDR1 and CDR2 (germline): MDHEN, SYDVKM. CDR3 length: 11 residues. CDR3 in amino acids: CAIGGRYGYTF. The CDR3 nucleotides read TGTGCCATCGGGGGGCGCTATGGCTACACCTTC.

CDR3 amino acids: CASSLGFGGLAEKLFF. DNA for the CDR3: TGTGCCAGCAGCTTAGGATTTGGGGGACTAGCTGAAAAACTGTTTTTT. The rearrangement joins TRBV7-9 to TRBJ1-4; a weak D match, TRBD1 (5 bases). Germline-derived CDR1 and CDR2 are SEHNR and FQNEAQ (reference sequence). The CDR3 loop spans 16 amino acids. The germline V and J ends were trimmed by 1 base and 7 bases, with 16 bases remaining between them.

This clone was observed a few times. V is TRBV27 and J is TRBJ1-2; a possible D gene is TRBD1 (6 bases). CDR3 length: 15 residues. The germline V gene encodes CDR1 MNHEY and CDR2 SMNVEV (reference sequence). V gave up 5 bases and J gave up 4 bases, with 17 bases separating them. CDR3 sequence (DNA): TGTGCCAGCAGTCCATATGGGGGCGGGGGCTATGGCTACACCTTC. It specifies CASSPYGGGGYGYTF.

This clone has only a few counts. The J gene is TRBJ1-5, the V gene TRBV5-8; 9 nucleotides align to TRBD1. Trimming cost V 5 bases and J 7 bases; bases outside gene matches: 7. CDR3 length: 14 residues. Germline assignment: CDR1 SGHTS and CDR2 YDEGEE. The CDR3 is CASSFRTGEQPQHF. CDR3 DNA: TGTGCCAGCAGTTTCCGGACAGGGGAACAGCCCCAGCATTTT.

The chain carries TRBV5-6 and TRBJ1-6; no clear D gene. This CDR3 is 16 amino acids long. V gave up 4 bases and J gave up 0 bases, with 11 bases separating them. CDR1 SGHDT and CDR2 YYEEEE come from the germline V gene. CDR3 sequence reads: CASSRPGSSYNSPLHF. In DNA, the CDR3 is TGTGCCAGCAGCCGACCCGGGAGCTCCTATAATTCACCCCTCCACTTT.

This clone was picked up a small number of times. The rearrangement uses TRBV12-5 and TRBJ2-2; 7 nucleotides line up with TRBD1. Trimming took 1 base from V and 4 from J; bases not matched to a gene: 0. The germline V gene has CDR1 LGHNT and CDR2 FRNRAP. This CDR3 comprises 14 residues. CDR3: CASGLGTGTGELFF. The CDR3 DNA reads as TGTGCTAGTGGTTTGGGGACAGGCACCGGGGAGCTGTTTTTT.

This clone was counted between two and nine times. This rearrangement joins TRBV5-1 to TRBJ2-7, with 8 bases that match TRBD2. The junction had 13 bases not matched to a gene; V was cut back by 0 bases and J by 5 bases. CDR1 and CDR2 (germline): SGHRS, YFSETQ. The CDR3 sequence is 17 residues long. The CDR3 is CASSLDYRGGLSDEQYF. The CDR3 region has the DNA TGCGCCAGCAGCTTGGACTATCGGGGGGGGCTTTCCGACGAGCAGTACTTC.